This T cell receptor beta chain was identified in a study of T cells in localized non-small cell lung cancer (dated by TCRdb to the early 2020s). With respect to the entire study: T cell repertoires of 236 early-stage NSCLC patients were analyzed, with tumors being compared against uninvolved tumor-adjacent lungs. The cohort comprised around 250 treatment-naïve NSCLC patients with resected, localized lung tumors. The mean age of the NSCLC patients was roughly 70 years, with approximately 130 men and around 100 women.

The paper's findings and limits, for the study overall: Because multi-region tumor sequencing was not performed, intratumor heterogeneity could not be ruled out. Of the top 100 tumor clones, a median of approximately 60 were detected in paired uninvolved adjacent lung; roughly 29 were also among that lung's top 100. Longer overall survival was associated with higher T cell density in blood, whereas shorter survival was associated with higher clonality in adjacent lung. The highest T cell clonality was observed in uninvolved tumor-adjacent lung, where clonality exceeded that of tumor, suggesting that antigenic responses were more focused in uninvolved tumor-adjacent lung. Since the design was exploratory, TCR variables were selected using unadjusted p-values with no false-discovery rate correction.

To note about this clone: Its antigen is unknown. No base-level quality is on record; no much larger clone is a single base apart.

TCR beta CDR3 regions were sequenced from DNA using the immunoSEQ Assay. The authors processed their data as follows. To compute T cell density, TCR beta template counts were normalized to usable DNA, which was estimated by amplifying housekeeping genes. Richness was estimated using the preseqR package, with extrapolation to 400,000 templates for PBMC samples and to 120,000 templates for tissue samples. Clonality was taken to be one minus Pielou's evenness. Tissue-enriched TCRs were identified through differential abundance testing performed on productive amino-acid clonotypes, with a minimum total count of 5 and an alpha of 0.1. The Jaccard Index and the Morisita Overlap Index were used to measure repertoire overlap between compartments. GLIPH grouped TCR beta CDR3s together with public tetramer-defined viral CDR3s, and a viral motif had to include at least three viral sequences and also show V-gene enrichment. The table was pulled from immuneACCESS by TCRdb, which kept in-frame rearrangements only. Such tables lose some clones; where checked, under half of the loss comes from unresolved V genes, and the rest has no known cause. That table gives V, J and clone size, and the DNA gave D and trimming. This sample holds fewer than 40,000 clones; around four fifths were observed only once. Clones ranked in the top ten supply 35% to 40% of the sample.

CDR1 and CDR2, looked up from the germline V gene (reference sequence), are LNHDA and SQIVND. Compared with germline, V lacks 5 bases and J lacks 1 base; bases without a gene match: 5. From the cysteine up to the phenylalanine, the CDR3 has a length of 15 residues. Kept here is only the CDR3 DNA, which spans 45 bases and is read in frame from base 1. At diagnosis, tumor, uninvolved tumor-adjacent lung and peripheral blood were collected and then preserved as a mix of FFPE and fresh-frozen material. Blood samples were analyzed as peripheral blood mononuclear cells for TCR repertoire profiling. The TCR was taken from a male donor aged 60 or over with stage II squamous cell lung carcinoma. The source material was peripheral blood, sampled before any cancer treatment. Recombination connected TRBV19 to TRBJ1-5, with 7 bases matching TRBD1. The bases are TGTGCCAGTAGTCCCCGGGACAGAAGCAATCAGCCCCAGCATTTT. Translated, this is CASSPRDRSNQPQHF.